A selection of T cell receptor beta chains follows, all from one sample in a study of blood T cell repertoires in COVID-19. Using immunoSEQ multiplex PCR, the repertoire was profiled, and TCRdb retains in-frame clones only, with some absent. The sample contains around 230,000 clones, about 85% of which appear only once. Material for sequencing was peripheral blood. Receptors were obtained from an elderly woman with acute or convalescent COVID-19. The CDR3 runs from the conserved cysteine through the conserved F or W. The D gene is left open where the match is weak. Some rows mark clone size as missing; the rest say once, few, many or name a class of expanded clone.

TRBV5-8	.	TRBJ2-7	once	TGTGCCAGCAGCTCGGGGGACGGACCCTACGAGCAGTACTTC	CASSSGDGPYEQYF
TRBV6-5	TRBD1	TRBJ2-7	.	TGTGCCAGCAGTTCACCACCGGGACAGAACTCCTACGAGCAGTACTTC	CASSSPPGQNSYEQYF
TRBV5-1	TRBD1	TRBJ2-2	.	TGCGCCAGCAGCAGGGACAGGGACACCGGGGAGCTGTTTTTT	CASSRDRDTGELFF
TRBV12-3/TRBV12-4	.	TRBJ2-7	.	TGTGCCAGCAGTTTGGGCGACTACGAGCAGTACTTC	CASSLGDYEQYF
TRBV6-4	.	TRBJ2-5	.	TGTGCCAGCCTTCAAGCCTCCTTCGTGGAGGGAGAGACCCAGTACTTC	CASLQASFVEGETQYF
TRBV19	TRBD2	TRBJ2-4	.	TGTGCCAGTAGTATCCCCCTAAGCGGGAGGGCCAACATTCAGTACTTC	CASSIPLSGRANIQYF
TRBV30	.	TRBJ1-5	few	TGTGCCTGGAGTGATGGGCGTTTGAATCAGCCCCAGCATTTT	CAWSDGRLNQPQHF
TRBV6-5	.	TRBJ2-5	.	TGTGCCATCAGGGGGGGGGAGATGCCTTCCGAGACCCAGTACTTC	CAIRGGEMPSETQYF
TRBV18	.	TRBJ2-3	.	TGTGCCAGCTCCACAGGGGATACGCAGTATTTT	CASSTGDTQYF
TRBV5-1	.	TRBJ1-2	.	TGCGCCAGCAGCTTGCAACAGTTCTATGGCTACACCTTC	CASSLQQFYGYTF
TRBV19	.	TRBJ2-3	.	TGTGCCAGTAGTATCGGGGGTGCCCGCGCAGATACGCAGTATTTT	CASSIGGARADTQYF
TRBV6-5	.	TRBJ2-1	.	TGTGCCAGCACTCAACGAAGGGAGAATGAGCAGTTCTTC	CASTQRRENEQFF